The rows below give T cell receptor beta chains drawn from one sample of a study of blood T cell repertoires in COVID-19. Assay used: immunoSEQ multiplex PCR; TCRdb lists only in-frame clones, some missing. The repertoire holds 150,000 to 180,000 clones, roughly 84% seen once, with 0.63% in the top ten. Sequenced sample: peripheral blood. The receptor source for this set is a man aged 55 to 70 with COVID-19, enrolled during active disease. Each CDR3 is given with its conserved first and last residue. The D gene is left open where the match is weak. Only some rows state a clone size, as once, few, many or a class for expanded clones.

>TRBV19|TRBJ1-1|.|.
CASSTPLGGVNTEAFF
TGTGCCAGTAGTACCCCACTTGGAGGGGTGAACACTGAAGCTTTCTTT
>TRBV28|TRBJ2-5|.|.
CASSPQGRETQYF
TGTGCCAGCAGTCCCCAGGGTCGAGAGACCCAGTACTTC
>TRBV18|TRBJ1-3|.|TRBD1
CASSPNTGTAGNTIYF
TGTGCCAGCTCACCCAATACCGGGACAGCTGGAAACACCATATATTTT
>TRBV19|TRBJ2-3|once|TRBD2
CASSITRRERSSTDTQYF
TGTGCCAGTAGTATAACTAGGCGGGAGAGGTCGAGCACAGATACGCAGTATTTT
>TRBV5-1|TRBJ2-7|.|.
CASSLGQESSYEQYF
TGCGCCAGCAGCTTGGGACAGGAAAGCTCCTACGAGCAGTACTTC
>TRBV19|TRBJ1-6|few|.
CASSYAGPMHSYNSPLHF
TGTGCCAGTAGTTACGCAGGGCCAATGCACTCCTATAATTCACCCCTCCACTTT
>TRBV28|TRBJ2-3|.|TRBD1
CASKQQGSSTDTQYF
TGTGCCAGCAAGCAACAGGGGTCTAGCACAGATACGCAGTATTTT
>TRBV5-8|TRBJ2-7|.|.
CASKPTHSYEQYF
TGTGCCAGCAAACCTACCCACTCCTACGAGCAGTACTTC
>TRBV5-1|TRBJ2-5|.|TRBD2
CASSSTSGRTETQYF
TGCGCCAGCAGCTCGACTAGCGGGAGGACCGAGACCCAGTACTTC
>TRBV15|TRBJ1-2|.|TRBD1
CATSRDRQGARDGYTF
TGTGCCACCAGCAGAGATAGACAGGGGGCGCGAGATGGCTACACCTTC
>TRBV19|TRBJ1-5|.|.
CASSTTLGDQPQHF
TGTGCCAGTAGCACCACCCTGGGAGATCAGCCCCAGCATTTT
>TRBV28|TRBJ1-2|.|.
CASTSLYGYTF
TGTGCCAGCACCTCCCTCTATGGCTACACCTTC
>TRBV19|TRBJ2-6|.|.
CASKPGSASGANVLTF
TGTGCCAGTAAGCCGGGTTCGGCCTCTGGGGCCAACGTCCTGACTTTC
>TRBV7-2|TRBJ1-3|.|.
CASSYGGFGSSGNTIYF
TGTGCCAGCAGCTATGGGGGGTTTGGCAGCTCTGGAAACACCATATATTTT
>TRBV4-3|TRBJ1-1|.|.
CASSQVTGSTEAFF
TGCGCCAGCAGCCAAGTAACAGGGAGCACTGAAGCTTTCTTT
>TRBV11-2|TRBJ1-2|.|TRBD1
CASSTQTGAGNGYTF
TGTGCCAGCAGCACCCAGACAGGGGCTGGGAATGGCTACACCTTC
>TRBV3-1/TRBV3-2|TRBJ1-1|.|TRBD1
CASSTWDRGSAFF
TGTGCCAGCAGCACGTGGGACAGGGGTTCGGCTTTCTTT
>TRBV5-6|TRBJ1-5|few|.
CASSLEIFSNQPQHF
TGTGCCAGCAGCTTGGAAATATTTAGCAATCAGCCCCAGCATTTT
>TRBV6-5|TRBJ1-2|.|TRBD1
CASSTTQGANYGYTF
TGTGCCAGCAGTACGACACAGGGGGCCAACTATGGCTACACCTTC
>TRBV2|TRBJ2-1|.|TRBD2
CASKAGGPGNEQFF
TGTGCCAGCAAAGCGGGAGGGCCTGGAAATGAGCAGTTCTTC
>TRBV28|TRBJ1-5|few|TRBD1
CASSLRRQGVGQPQHF
TGTGCCAGCAGTCTACGTCGACAGGGGGTAGGCCAGCCCCAGCATTTT
>TRBV10-3|TRBJ2-3|.|.
CAISGAREWTDTQYF
TGTGCCATCAGTGGGGCCAGGGAATGGACAGATACGCAGTATTTT
>TRBV27|TRBJ1-2|once|.
CASSSAGYGYTF
TGTGCCAGCAGTTCTGCCGGCTATGGCTACACCTTC
>TRBV4-2|TRBJ2-2|.|TRBD1
CASSQDGETGVHRGAVF
TGTGCCAGCAGCCAAGATGGTGAGACAGGGGTACACCGGGGAGCTGTTTTT
>TRBV28|TRBJ1-5|.|.
CASSPRGGYNQPQHF
TGTGCCAGCAGCCCCCGAGGGGGTTACAATCAGCCCCAGCATTTT
>TRBV6-6|TRBJ1-5|.|.
CASSLDSGNQPQHF
TGTGCCAGCAGTTTGGATTCGGGTAATCAGCCCCAGCATTTT
>TRBV5-1|TRBJ2-5|.|TRBD2
CASSTGTSGSQTQYF
TGCGCCAGCAGCACTGGGACTAGCGGGAGCCAGACCCAGTACTTC
>TRBV6-5|TRBJ1-1|.|.
CASTTTANTEAFF
TGTGCCAGCACCACTACTGCTAACACTGAAGCTTTCTTT
>TRBV3-1/TRBV3-2|TRBJ1-1|.|.
CASSRTGEAFF
TGTGCCAGCAGCCGTACAGGGGAAGCTTTCTTT
>TRBV6-5|TRBJ2-2|.|TRBD1
CASSLQGGSGELFF
TGTGCCAGCAGTTTACAGGGGGGATCCGGGGAGCTGTTTTTT
>TRBV6-1|TRBJ2-7|.|TRBD1
CASSEDSRQGFNEQYF
TGTGCCAGCAGTGAAGATAGTAGACAGGGTTTCAACGAGCAGTACTTC
>TRBV19|TRBJ1-5|.|.
CASREDSSNQPQHF
TGTGCCAGTAGAGAGGACAGTAGCAATCAGCCCCAGCATTTT
>TRBV19|TRBJ1-5|.|TRBD1
CASSTAGTGGNQPQHF
TGTGCCAGTAGTACTGCCGGGACAGGGGGTAATCAGCCCCAGCATTTT
>TRBV6-1|TRBJ2-6|once|TRBD2
CASSEDSLAGILGTGANVLTF
TGTGCCAGCAGTGAAGATAGCCTAGCGGGAATTTTGGGAACTGGGGCCAACGTCCTGACTTTC
>TRBV7-8|TRBJ2-7|few|TRBD2
CATTSRGGADEQYF
TGTGCCACCACGAGTCGCGGGGGGGCCGACGAGCAGTACTTC
>TRBV5-1|TRBJ2-3|.|.
CASSLGIAVTSTDTQYF
TGCGCCAGCAGCTTGGGGATAGCAGTTACTAGCACAGATACGCAGTATTTT
>TRBV18|TRBJ1-3|.|TRBD1
CASSPPQGAFGNTIYF
TGTGCCAGCTCACCACCACAGGGGGCATTTGGAAACACCATATATTTT
>TRBV28|TRBJ1-1|.|TRBD1
CASSAPQDRVPEAFF
TGTGCCAGCAGTGCCCCCCAGGACAGGGTCCCTGAAGCTTTCTTT
>TRBV28|TRBJ2-5|.|TRBD2
CASSTSGGAGETQYF
TGTGCCAGCAGCACAAGCGGGGGGGCCGGGGAGACCCAGTACTTC
>TRBV19|TRBJ1-2|.|.
CASSTRQHGYTF
TGTGCCAGTAGTACCAGACAGCATGGCTACACCTTC
>TRBV6-5|TRBJ2-1|.|.
CASSYEGNEQFF
TGTGCCAGCAGTTACGAGGGAAATGAGCAGTTCTTC
>TRBV27|TRBJ2-7|.|TRBD2
CASSFERGGLYEQYF
TGTGCCAGCAGTTTCGAGCGGGGGGGCCTGTACGAGCAGTACTTC
>TRBV5-5|TRBJ2-7|.|TRBD2
CASSLTSGGNYEQYF
TGTGCCAGCAGCCTGACTAGCGGGGGGAACTACGAGCAGTACTTC
>TRBV5-1|TRBJ1-2|.|TRBD1
CASSLPGQENYGYTF
TGCGCCAGCAGCTTGCCGGGACAGGAAAACTATGGCTACACCTTC
>TRBV6-2/TRBV6-3|TRBJ2-7|.|.
CASSYRVQGLFTYEQYF
TGTGCCAGCAGTTACAGGGTACAGGGCTTGTTTACCTACGAGCAGTACTTC
>TRBV9|TRBJ1-4|.|.
CASSVGGGRSEKLFF
TGTGCCAGCAGCGTAGGCGGAGGACGCTCTGAAAAACTGTTTTTT
>TRBV9|TRBJ2-6|once|TRBD1
CASSPNPRTGGYSGANVLTF
TGTGCCAGCAGCCCGAACCCCCGGACAGGGGGATATAGTGGGGCCAACGTCCTGACTTTC
>TRBV6-2/TRBV6-3|TRBJ2-1|.|TRBD1
CASSGSRGIYANEQFF
TGTGCCAGCAGTGGGAGCAGGGGGATCTATGCCAATGAGCAGTTCTTC
>TRBV7-9|TRBJ1-2|.|.
CASGNPTEDYGYTF
TGTGCCAGCGGCAATCCGACAGAGGACTATGGCTACACCTTC
>TRBV11-2|TRBJ2-5|.|.
CASSLDRGPETQYF
TGTGCCAGCAGCTTAGATAGGGGTCCAGAGACCCAGTACTTC
>TRBV6-1|TRBJ1-2|.|.
CASSEEIWTYGYTF
TGTGCCAGCAGTGAAGAAATATGGACTTATGGCTACACCTTC
>TRBV19|TRBJ1-3|.|.
CAARGFGNTIYF
TGTGCCGCACGAGGATTTGGAAACACCATATATTTT
>TRBV19|TRBJ2-7|.|TRBD1
CATGQGVLYEQYF
TGTGCCACCGGACAGGGGGTTCTCTACGAGCAGTACTTC
>TRBV7-2|TRBJ2-3|once|TRBD2
CASSLSGVTDTQYF
TGTGCCAGCAGCTTAAGCGGGGTAACAGATACGCAGTATTTT